The present T cell receptor (beta chain) was sequenced within a study of T cell repertoires in cytomegalovirus infection. Study as a whole: Indications came from public TCR beta signatures; they pointed to CMV infection and to a matching HLA type. Findings of the study overall: Carriers of CMV plus the relevant HLA were identified by cumulative public TCR beta family frequency.

This clonotype has a count of ten or more. What it recognizes is unknown. TCRdb re-called the reads through MiXCR, storing one row per CDR3 protein. In the table there are about 320,000 distinct CDR3 sequences, 9.5% of which are singletons. The source material was PBMCs. The receptor was isolated from a human donor in good health (CMV status not recorded). Some clones in this sample may be carry-over from other donors' samples.

The CDR3 DNA sequence: TGTGCCAGCAGCTCCCAGCGGGCCGCCGGCGGGGAGCTGTTTTTT. Translating it yields CASSSQRAAGGELFF. The gene calls are TRBV7-2 and TRBJ2-2; the D gene is possibly TRBD2 (6 bases). Trimming took 4 bases from V and 7 from J, leaving 16 bases between them. From germline, CDR1 is SGHTA and CDR2 FQGNSA. The CDR3 is 15 amino acids.